This TCR beta chain comes out of a study of shared clonotypes between healthy human individuals. Study details: Each donor had three CD4 naive, three CD4 memory, two CD8 naive and one CD8 memory plate.

Germline CDR1 and CDR2: MNHEY and SVGAGI. V lost 5 bases, J lost 2 bases, and 5 bases stayed unmatched. The CDR3 has 15 residues. Selected positively for CCR7 and CD45RO-negative, naive CD8 cells excluded terminally differentiated effector memory CD45RA+ cells. Genomic DNA from each subset was divided evenly over several immunoSEQ plates. Repertoires were generated with immunoSEQ multiplex PCR, while TCRdb's copy carries only in-frame clones and drops some. The sample lists around 2.1 million clones; about 93% were seen once. Material for sequencing was naive CD8+ T cells from PBMCs. The sequence derives from a man younger than 35 in good health. Some clones in this sample may be carry-over from other donors' samples. This chain uses TRBV6-5 with TRBJ2-5; 10 positions agree with TRBD2. Written as DNA, the CDR3 is TGTGCCAGCAGTGGCACTAGCGGGATACAAGAGACCCAGTACTTC. As protein: CASSGTSGIQETQYF.